Sequencing of this TCR beta chain was carried out in a study of patients and donors after allogeneic stem cell transplantation. This clonotype was counted only a few times. MiXCR, applied by TCRdb to the RT-PCR reads, yields one record per CDR3 protein. The repertoire includes about 960,000 distinct CDR3 sequences, 15% to 20% of them detected once, and around 6% sits in the top ten. There are 14 residues in the CDR3. J lost 3 bases, V lost 6 bases, and 7 bases had no gene match. The sample consisted of blood, either unsorted or a sorted T cell fraction (not recorded which). The TCR was taken from a human donor who was either an allogeneic HSCT recipient or a stem cell or donor lymphocyte infusion donor (not recorded which). It is not recorded whose cells these are; they may come from a transplant donor. J is TRBJ2-7 and V is TRBV12-3 or TRBV12-4, with 8 bases matching TRBD1. CDR3 sequence (DNA): TGTGCCAGCAGGCATACCGGGACAGGCTACGAGCAGTACTTC. It is translated as CASRHTGTGYEQYF.